This record covers a single T cell receptor beta chain. Its cognate antigen is unknown. These data are taken from a study of T-cell reconstitution after alpha-beta-depleted transplantation in children. Unique molecular identifiers were incorporated during preparation of the TCRbeta library. TCRdb reprocessed the PCR reads with MiXCR, giving one entry per CDR3 protein. The sample lists some 300,000 distinct CDR3 sequences; 7.5% to 9% were seen once. Study results and limitations: Newly generated T cells supplied most T-cell counts and diversity one year post-transplant.

Germline V gene sequence: CDR1 LGHDT, CDR2 YNNKEL (reference sequence). This CDR3 has 17 residues. Trimming at V came to 4 bases and at J to 3 bases, leaving 10 bases not matched to a gene. The TCR comes from a female patient aged 2-9 years who had a stem cell transplant for Fanconi anemia, so the T cells may come from the graft donor. The rearrangement joins TRBV3-1 to TRBJ2-1; 9 bases are shared with TRBD1. The sample consisted of peripheral blood, taken 360 days after TCRalphabeta/CD19-depleted stem cell transplant. In DNA, the CDR3 is TGTGCCAGCAGCCTAGTCCGGGACAGGGATATCTACAATGAGCAGTTCTTC. Its protein product is CASSLVRDRDIYNEQFF.